One and the same sample provided the 30 T cell receptor beta chains below, sequenced in a study of glioma-infiltrating T cells after dendritic cell vaccination. Time point meaning: after dendritic cell vaccination, including at tumor progression/relapse. Measured with immunoSEQ multiplex PCR; TCRdb has only the in-frame clones, and not every one. Of under 75,000 clones in the sample, more than 70% are singletons; the top ten hold more than 8.5%. The sample was blood, taken after dendritic cell vaccination. The receptors come from a human donor with glioblastoma.

Here the CDR3 reads CASSQQDRGRQETQYF. CDR3 DNA sequence: TGCGCCAGCAGCCAACAAGACAGGGGACGCCAAGAGACCCAGTACTTC. The V call is TRBV4-3, the J call TRBJ2-5; 8 bases agree with TRBD1. With 2 bases clipped from V and 1 base from J, the junction kept 6 bases outside the gene matches. The CDR3 spans 16 residues. Germline loops: CDR1 LGHNA, CDR2 YSLEER.

The genes are TRBV5-6 and TRBJ1-2; tentatively, D is TRBD1 (5 bases). Trimming stripped 0 bases from V and 5 bases from J, with 14 bases between. This CDR3 contains 15 residues. Germline V CDR1 and CDR2: SGHDT, YYEEEE. CDR3 nucleotides: TGTGCCAGCAGCTTGGGGCCTTGGGGCGGTTATGGCTACACCTTC. Translating it yields CASSLGPWGGYGYTF.

The chain recombines TRBV5-1 with TRBJ2-7; D is uncertain. The CDR3 is made up of 15 amino acids. Trimming removed 0 bases at V and 0 bases at J, with 10 bases between. Germline V lookup: CDR1 SGHRS, CDR2 YFSETQ. The CDR3 reads CASSLAHPSSYEQYF. DNA for the CDR3: TGCGCCAGCAGCTTGGCCCATCCCAGCTCCTACGAGCAGTACTTC. Combining the CDR3 with reference TRBV5-1 and TRBJ2-7 gives the whole variable domain KAGVTQTPRYLIKTRGQQVTLSCSPISGHRSVSWYQQTPGQGLQFLFEYFSETQRNKGNFPGRFSGRQFSNSRSEMNVSTLELGDSALYLCASSLAHPSSYEQYFGPGTRLTVT.

The chain joins TRBV19 to TRBJ1-2, with D unclear. CDR3 length: 13 amino acids. Germline-derived CDR1 and CDR2 are LNHDA and SQIVND (reference sequence). Trimming took 4 bases from V and 5 from J, leaving 11 bases between them. The CDR3 is CASSRAGGYGYTF. In nucleotides, the CDR3 is TGTGCCAGTAGTAGGGCAGGTGGATATGGCTACACCTTC.

This chain connects TRBV5-1 to TRBJ2-3; 12 nucleotides align to TRBD2. The length of the CDR3 is 14 residues. V dropped 4 bases and J dropped 5; count of bases not matched to a gene: 2. Looked up from germline, CDR1 is SGHRS and CDR2 is YFSETQ. CDR3 protein: CASSTTSGGDTQYF. The CDR3 nucleotides are TGCGCCAGCAGCACGACTAGCGGGGGAGATACGCAGTATTTT.

The V and J genes are TRBV27 and TRBJ2-5; D possibly corresponds to TRBD2 (5 bases). The CDR3 has 16 residues. Germline assignment: CDR1 MNHEY and CDR2 SMNVEV (reference sequence). The V end lost 5 bases, the J end lost 5 bases, and 21 bases lay between the germline ends. The CDR3 sequence is CASSPARLMTGETQYF. DNA for the CDR3: TGTGCCAGCAGTCCAGCCCGACTGATGACGGGGGAGACCCAGTACTTC.

V and J are TRBV2 and TRBJ1-6, with TRBD1 matching 8 bases. Losses at the gene ends were 6 bases for V and 7 bases for J; bases not matched to a gene: 11. Germline CDR1 and CDR2: SNHLY and FYNNEI. This CDR3 comprises 16 residues. DNA for the CDR3: TGTGCCAGCAGCCTAGACCGGGACAGGCCCAATTCACCCCTCCACTTT. The encoded protein is CASSLDRDRPNSPLHF.

The CDR3 reads CASSQEWSRAENYGYTF. In DNA form, the CDR3 reads TGCGCCAGCAGCCAAGAATGGAGCAGAGCTGAAAACTATGGCTACACCTTC. This chain connects TRBV4-3 to TRBJ1-2; D gene unclear. This CDR3 is built from 17 residues. V lost 0 bases, J lost 2 bases, and 16 bases lay in between. The germline V gene has CDR1 LGHNA and CDR2 YSLEER.

The genes are TRBV12-5 and TRBJ2-1, with D hard to call. Germline V CDR1 and CDR2: LGHNT, FRNRAP. V dropped 0 bases and J dropped 11 bases, with 5 bases sitting between them. This CDR3 contains 11 residues. The CDR3 DNA follows: TGTGCTAGTGGTTTGGTAAGCAAGCAGTTCTTC. Protein: CASGLVSKQFF.

The CDR3 here is CACRTALLLDEQFF. Here the CDR3 DNA reads TGTGCCTGTCGGACAGCCCTCCTCCTGGATGAGCAGTTCTTC. The chain combines TRBV30 with TRBJ2-1; the D gene is possibly TRBD1 (6 bases). Between the trimmed V and J ends, which lost 6 bases and 8 bases, there was a span of 20 bases. Germline assignment: CDR1 GTSNPN and CDR2 SVGIG (reference sequence). This CDR3 is 14 amino acids long.

This clone is a singleton in its sample. V gene TRBV30 combines with J gene TRBJ2-3; D is ambiguous. This CDR3 spans 13 amino acids. Germline V gene sequence: CDR1 GTSNPN, CDR2 SVGIG (reference sequence). V was trimmed by 0 bases and J by 0 bases, leaving 4 bases between them. DNA for the CDR3: TGTGCCTGGAGTGTAACTAGCACAGATACGCAGTATTTT. Translating gives CAWSVTSTDTQYF.

The chain recombines TRBV9 with TRBJ2-3, with a possible D match to TRBD2 (7 bases). CDR1 and CDR2 from the germline V gene are SGDLS and YYNGEE. Trimming stripped 4 bases from V and 6 bases from J, with 15 bases between. The CDR3 covers 14 residues. CDR3 residues: CASSKLGGHDTQYF. For the CDR3, the DNA is TGTGCCAGCAGCAAATTGGGGGGGCACGATACGCAGTATTTT.

This chain joins TRBV7-2 and TRBJ2-7; D gene unclear. Trimming removed 5 bases at V and 0 bases at J, with 14 bases between. Germline loops: CDR1 SGHTA, CDR2 FQGNSA. This CDR3 has 15 amino acids. CDR3 residues: CASSILVSSSYEQYF. The CDR3 DNA sequence: TGTGCCAGCAGCATTCTGGTTTCCAGCTCCTACGAGCAGTACTTC.

The chain recombines TRBV12-5 with TRBJ1-1; 12 bases are a match to TRBD1. CDR3 length equals 15 residues. Trimming at V came to 6 bases and at J to 4 bases, leaving 6 bases not matched to a gene. The germline CDR1 and CDR2 sequences are LGHNT and FRNRAP. CDR3 sequence (DNA): TGTGCTAGTGGCAAGGGACAGGGGGCAGGCACTGAAGCTTTCTTT. This encodes CASGKGQGAGTEAFF.

This clone was counted only a few times. The genes are TRBV7-9 and TRBJ2-1, with D possibly matching TRBD1 (5 bases). The V end was cut by 4 bases, the J end by 5 bases, with 18 bases between. Germline V gene lookup returns CDR1 SEHNR and CDR2 FQNEAQ (reference sequence). The length of the CDR3 is 16 residues. The CDR3: CASSSAGISGDNEQFF. The CDR3 DNA is TGTGCCAGCAGCTCTGCAGGGATTTCTGGGGACAATGAGCAGTTCTTC.

This clone was seen only once. This chain joins TRBV18 and TRBJ2-7; 8 positions agree with TRBD1. The J segment lost 2 bases and the V segment lost 3 bases, leaving 6 bases of the junction unmatched. Germline CDR1 and CDR2: KGHSH and LQKENI. CDR3 length: 15 amino acids. The CDR3 coding sequence is TGTGCCAGCTCACCCGGGACAGGAGGGACCTACGAGCAGTACTTC. The encoded protein is CASSPGTGGTYEQYF.

As regards this clone: Germline is not matched at one junction end, which may reflect a read error. Other nucleotide sequences in the sample specify the same CDR3. The rearrangement links TRBV5-1 to TRBJ1-6; D not resolved. The CDR3 is made up of 12 amino acids. Germline CDR1 SGHRS, CDR2 YFSETQ. The CDR3 nucleotides are TGCGCCAGCAGGCAAGAGAATTCCCCCCTCCACTTT. It translates to CASRQENSPLHF.

The gene calls are TRBV2 and TRBJ2-1; the match to TRBD1 covers 7 bases. The germline V gene has CDR1 SNHLY and CDR2 FYNNEI. The CDR3 has 14 amino acids. V lost 2 bases and J lost 3; bases outside the gene matches: 1. This CDR3 is CASSERTGYNEQFF. Here the CDR3 DNA reads TGTGCCAGCAGTGAACGGACAGGCTACAATGAGCAGTTCTTC.

V usage is TRBV4-2 and J usage is TRBJ1-2; D ambiguous. The CDR3 is 14 amino acids. V dropped 1 base and J dropped 6 bases, with 12 bases sitting between them. Per the germline V gene, CDR1 is LGHNA and CDR2 is YNFKEQ. CDR3 DNA: TGTGCCAGCAGCCAAGGGGCGGGCAGTGATGGCTACACCTTC. It is translated as CASSQGAGSDGYTF.

V and J are TRBV5-6 and TRBJ2-3; the D gene is possibly TRBD2 (6 bases). CDR1 is SGHDT, CDR2 YYEEEE, per germline. With 1 base removed from V and 2 bases from J, the gap between germline ends came to 20 bases. The CDR3 has 18 residues. CDR3 bases: TGTGCCAGCAGCTTGTCTCTTTTTTTCGGGGGACCCACAGATACGCAGTATTTT. Its protein product is CASSLSLFFGGPTDTQYF.

The chain is built from TRBV11-2 and TRBJ1-2; 10 bases fit TRBD1. Germline CDR1 is SGHAT and CDR2 is FQNNGV. With V trimmed by 1 base and J by 6 bases, 2 bases remained unmatched. CDR3 length: 14 residues. The CDR3 nucleotides are TGTGCCAGCAGCTTAGTCGGACAGGGGGATGGCTACACCTTC. Translation: CASSLVGQGDGYTF.

The chain has TRBV29-1 and TRBJ1-2; 8 bases map to TRBD1. Trimming at V came to 7 bases and at J to 8 bases, leaving 9 bases not matched to a gene. Looked up from germline, CDR1 is SQVTM and CDR2 is ANQGSEA. The CDR3 spans 12 residues. In nucleotides, the CDR3 is TGCAGCGCTGTACAGGGGGGCTGGGGCTACACCTTC. Translation gives CSAVQGGWGYTF.

The J gene is TRBJ2-5, the V gene TRBV4-1, with D maybe TRBD1 (6 bases). Germline CDR1 is MGHRA and CDR2 is YSYEKL. V dropped 2 bases and J dropped 5 bases, with 15 bases sitting between them. The CDR3 runs to 15 residues. Written as DNA, the CDR3 is TGCGCCAGCAGCCAACAGATACAGGGTCATGAGACCCAGTACTTC. Protein sequence: CASSQQIQGHETQYF.

The rearrangement uses TRBV7-2 and TRBJ2-7; 9 bases align to TRBD1. Germline values: CDR1 SGHTA, CDR2 FQGNSA. The length of the CDR3 is 14 residues. J was trimmed by 2 bases and V by 5 bases; bases with no gene match: 4. The CDR3 sequence: CASSPWDRAYEQYF. DNA for the CDR3: TGTGCCAGCAGCCCCTGGGACAGGGCCTACGAGCAGTACTTC.

The rearrangement links TRBV6-1 to TRBJ2-1; the D is unclear. The V gene's germline CDR1 is MNHNS and CDR2 SASEGT. This CDR3 has 11 amino acids. Trimming shortened V by 9 bases and J by 8 bases, and 11 bases separated the two germline ends. The DNA of the CDR3 is TGTGCCAGTAGTCCCGGGTATGAGCAGTTCTTC. Protein product: CASSPGYEQFF.

V is TRBV6-5 and J is TRBJ2-2; tentatively, D is TRBD1 (8 bases). Germline assignment: CDR1 MNHEY and CDR2 SVGAGI. The CDR3 runs to 14 residues. Trimming removed 7 bases at V and 7 bases at J, with 16 bases between. The chain's CDR3 is CASNPTGDYGELFF. The CDR3 nucleotides read TGTGCCAGCAATCCGACAGGGGACTACGGGGAGCTGTTTTTT.

This chain connects TRBV7-8 to TRBJ2-3, with D possibly matching TRBD2 (5 bases). V was clipped by 1 base and J by 1 base, with 15 bases between them. The CDR3 covers 17 residues. Germline V gives CDR1 SGHVS, CDR2 FQNEAQ. In nucleotides, the CDR3 is TGTGCCAGCAGCTTAGAGTTCGAATCCGGGGGCACAGATACGCAGTATTTT. Protein sequence: CASSLEFESGGTDTQYF.

This rearrangement joins TRBV7-2 to TRBJ2-7; 10 bases are a match to TRBD1. CDR1 SGHTA and CDR2 FQGNSA come from the germline V gene. CDR3 length equals 16 residues. With 1 base clipped from V and 7 bases from J, the junction kept 10 bases outside the gene matches. The chain's CDR3 is CASSLEPGTGVGEQYF. CDR3 coding DNA: TGTGCCAGCAGCTTAGAACCAGGGACAGGGGTCGGGGAGCAGTACTTC.

For this clone: The limits of the CDR3 on the DNA are not certain, so only TCRdb's listed CDR3 is given. The chain joins TRBV27 to TRBJ2-7; whether TRBD1, the table's D call, matches the DNA was not checked. The CDR3 sequence runs 19 residues, both termini included. Looked up from germline, CDR1 is MNHEY and CDR2 is SMNVEV (reference sequence). CDR3 residues: CASILAGQGIFGFWSEQYF.

The genes are TRBV6-5 and TRBJ1-6, with no clear D. The germline V gene encodes CDR1 MNHEY and CDR2 SVGAGI. The CDR3 consists of 12 residues. V was trimmed by 5 bases and J by 9 bases, leaving 8 bases between them. This CDR3 reads CASSEALSPLHF. The CDR3 DNA reads TGTGCCAGCAGTGAAGCGCTTTCACCCCTCCACTTT.